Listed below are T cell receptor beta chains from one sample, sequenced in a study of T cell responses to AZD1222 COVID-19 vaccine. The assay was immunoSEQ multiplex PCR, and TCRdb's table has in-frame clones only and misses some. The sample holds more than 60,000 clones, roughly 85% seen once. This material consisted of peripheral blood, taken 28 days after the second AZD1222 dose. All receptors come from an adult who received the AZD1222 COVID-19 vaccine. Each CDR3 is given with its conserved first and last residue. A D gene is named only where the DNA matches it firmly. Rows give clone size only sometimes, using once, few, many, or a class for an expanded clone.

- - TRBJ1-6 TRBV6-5 CASSRAGNSPLHF TGTGCCAGCAGTAGGGCAGGGAATTCACCCCTCCACTTT
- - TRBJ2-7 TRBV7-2 CASSLLYGRSEQYF TGTGCCAGCAGCCTCCTCTATGGTCGGAGCGAGCAGTACTTC
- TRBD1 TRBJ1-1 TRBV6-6 CAAGTGGKLAEAFF TGTGCCGCGGGGACAGGGGGAAAGCTGGCAGAAGCTTTCTTT
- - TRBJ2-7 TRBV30 CAWSASHGPSYEQYF TGTGCCTGGAGTGCTAGCCACGGCCCGTCCTACGAGCAGTACTTC
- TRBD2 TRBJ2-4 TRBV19 CASSSFPGLARGAKNIQYF TGTGCCAGTAGTTCATTCCCGGGACTAGCGCGGGGAGCCAAAAACATTCAGTACTTC
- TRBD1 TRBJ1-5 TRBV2 CASRGIRDSEQPQHF TGTGCCAGCAGGGGAATACGGGACAGTGAACAGCCCCAGCATTTT
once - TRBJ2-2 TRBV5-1 CASRQPNTGELFF TGCGCCAGCAGACAGCCGAACACCGGGGAGCTGTTTTTT
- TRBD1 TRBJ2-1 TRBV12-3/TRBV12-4 CASRWDRNNEQFF TGTGCCAGCAGATGGGACAGGAACAATGAGCAGTTCTTC
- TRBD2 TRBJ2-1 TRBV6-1 CASSGGVAGSYNEQFF TGTGCCAGCAGTGGGGGGGTAGCGGGCTCCTACAATGAGCAGTTCTTC
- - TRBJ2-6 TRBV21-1 CASSNTRDFLSGANVLTF TGTGCCAGCAGCAACACGAGGGACTTCCTCTCTGGGGCCAACGTCCTGACTTTC
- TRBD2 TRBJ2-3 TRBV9 CASSAGTSGNTDTQYF TGTGCCAGCAGCGCGGGGACTAGCGGTAACACAGATACGCAGTATTTT
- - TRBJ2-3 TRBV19 CASSATGDTQYF TGTGCCAGTAGTGCCACAGGGGATACGCAGTATTTT
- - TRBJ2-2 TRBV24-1 CATSVGLPAGELFF TGTGCCACCAGTGTAGGACTCCCCGCCGGGGAGCTGTTTTTT
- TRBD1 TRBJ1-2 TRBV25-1 CASSGGQAKGGGYTF TGTGCCAGCAGTGGCGGACAGGCAAAAGGGGGTGGCTACACCTTC
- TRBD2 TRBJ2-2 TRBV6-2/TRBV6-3 CASSYVAGGLAGELFF TGTGCCAGCAGTTACGTCGCGGGAGGCCTAGCCGGGGAGCTGTTTTTT
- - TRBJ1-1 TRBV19 CASSQKLSSTEAFF TGTGCCAGTAGTCAGAAGCTCTCGAGCACTGAAGCTTTCTTT
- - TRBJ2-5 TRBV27 CASSLYPRYKKETQYF TGTGCCAGCAGTTTATATCCCAGGTATAAAAAAGAGACCCAGTACTTC
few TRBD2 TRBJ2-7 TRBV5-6 CASSPPGSGRYEQYF TGTGCCAGCAGCCCGCCTGGTAGCGGGAGGTACGAGCAGTACTTC
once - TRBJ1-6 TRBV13 CASSSHRSSYNSPLHF TGTGCCAGCAGCTCCCACAGGAGCTCCTATAATTCACCCCTCCACTTT
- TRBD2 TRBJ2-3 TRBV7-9 CASSSGLAGPTDTQYF TGTGCCAGCAGTTCGGGACTAGCGGGGCCCACAGATACGCAGTATTTT
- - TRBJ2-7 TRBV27 CASSLEGYRYEQYF TGTGCCAGCAGTTTGGAAGGGTACCGCTACGAGCAGTACTTC
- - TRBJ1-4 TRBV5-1 CASSFDSNEKLFF TGCGCCAGCAGCTTTGACAGTAATGAAAAACTGTTTTTT
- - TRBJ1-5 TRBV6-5 CASAANSNQPQHF TGTGCCAGCGCGGCAAATAGCAATCAGCCCCAGCATTTT
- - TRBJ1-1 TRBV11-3 CASSLSGFRTEAFF TGTGCCAGCAGCTTATCAGGATTCCGGACTGAAGCTTTCTTT
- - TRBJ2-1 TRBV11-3 CASSLSGADNNEQFF TGTGCCAGCAGCCTGTCAGGGGCGGACAACAATGAGCAGTTCTTC
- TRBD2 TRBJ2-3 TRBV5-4 CASSFPLAGVSTDTQYF TGTGCCAGCAGCTTCCCCTTAGCGGGAGTCAGCACAGATACGCAGTATTTT
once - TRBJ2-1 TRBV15 CATSLSGGGVRQFF TGTGCCACCAGCCTAAGTGGAGGGGGTGTGAGGCAGTTCTTC
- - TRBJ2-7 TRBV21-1 CASPNTPGFDEQYF TGTGCCAGCCCAAATACCCCTGGCTTCGACGAGCAGTACTTC
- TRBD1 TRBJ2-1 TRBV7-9 CASSMGQTPYNEQFF TGTGCCAGCAGCATGGGACAGACTCCCTACAATGAGCAGTTCTTC
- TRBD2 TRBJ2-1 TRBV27 CASSPLAGGRYNEQFF TGTGCCAGCAGTCCACTAGCGGGAGGACGGTACAATGAGCAGTTCTTC
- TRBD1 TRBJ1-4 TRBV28 CASSPDRGHEKLFF TGTGCCAGCAGTCCCGACAGGGGTCATGAAAAACTGTTTTTT
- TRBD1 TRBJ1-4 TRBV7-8 CASSYDGTGVEKLFF TGTGCCAGCAGCTACGACGGGACAGGGGTTGAAAAACTGTTTTTT
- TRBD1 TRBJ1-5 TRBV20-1 CSASGRGLPQPQHF TGCAGTGCTAGTGGCAGGGGGCTCCCTCAGCCCCAGCATTTT
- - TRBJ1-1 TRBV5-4 CASSLGGQGYTEAFF TGTGCCAGCAGCCTGGGGGGGCAGGGGTACACTGAAGCTTTCTTT
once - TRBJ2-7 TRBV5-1 CASSPVSVGGYEQYF TGCGCCAGCAGCCCCGTTTCGGTCGGGGGCTACGAGCAGTACTTC
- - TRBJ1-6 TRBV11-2 CASSTGIRGNSPLHF TGTGCCAGCAGCACAGGGATAAGGGGGAATTCACCCCTCCACTTT
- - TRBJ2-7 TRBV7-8 CASSLALWGDEQYF TGTGCCAGCAGCTTAGCGCTTTGGGGGGACGAGCAGTACTTC